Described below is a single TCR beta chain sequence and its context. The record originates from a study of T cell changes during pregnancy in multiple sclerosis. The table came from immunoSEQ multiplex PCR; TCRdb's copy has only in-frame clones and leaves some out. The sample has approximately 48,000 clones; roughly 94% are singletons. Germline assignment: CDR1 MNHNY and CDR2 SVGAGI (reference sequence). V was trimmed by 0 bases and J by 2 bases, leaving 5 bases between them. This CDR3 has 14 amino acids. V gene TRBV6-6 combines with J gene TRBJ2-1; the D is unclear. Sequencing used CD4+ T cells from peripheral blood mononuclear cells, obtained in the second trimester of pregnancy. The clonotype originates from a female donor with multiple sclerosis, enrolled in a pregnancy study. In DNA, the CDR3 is TGTGCCAGCAGTTACTCCCCCACCTACAATGAGCAGTTCTTC. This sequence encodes CASSYSPTYNEQFF.